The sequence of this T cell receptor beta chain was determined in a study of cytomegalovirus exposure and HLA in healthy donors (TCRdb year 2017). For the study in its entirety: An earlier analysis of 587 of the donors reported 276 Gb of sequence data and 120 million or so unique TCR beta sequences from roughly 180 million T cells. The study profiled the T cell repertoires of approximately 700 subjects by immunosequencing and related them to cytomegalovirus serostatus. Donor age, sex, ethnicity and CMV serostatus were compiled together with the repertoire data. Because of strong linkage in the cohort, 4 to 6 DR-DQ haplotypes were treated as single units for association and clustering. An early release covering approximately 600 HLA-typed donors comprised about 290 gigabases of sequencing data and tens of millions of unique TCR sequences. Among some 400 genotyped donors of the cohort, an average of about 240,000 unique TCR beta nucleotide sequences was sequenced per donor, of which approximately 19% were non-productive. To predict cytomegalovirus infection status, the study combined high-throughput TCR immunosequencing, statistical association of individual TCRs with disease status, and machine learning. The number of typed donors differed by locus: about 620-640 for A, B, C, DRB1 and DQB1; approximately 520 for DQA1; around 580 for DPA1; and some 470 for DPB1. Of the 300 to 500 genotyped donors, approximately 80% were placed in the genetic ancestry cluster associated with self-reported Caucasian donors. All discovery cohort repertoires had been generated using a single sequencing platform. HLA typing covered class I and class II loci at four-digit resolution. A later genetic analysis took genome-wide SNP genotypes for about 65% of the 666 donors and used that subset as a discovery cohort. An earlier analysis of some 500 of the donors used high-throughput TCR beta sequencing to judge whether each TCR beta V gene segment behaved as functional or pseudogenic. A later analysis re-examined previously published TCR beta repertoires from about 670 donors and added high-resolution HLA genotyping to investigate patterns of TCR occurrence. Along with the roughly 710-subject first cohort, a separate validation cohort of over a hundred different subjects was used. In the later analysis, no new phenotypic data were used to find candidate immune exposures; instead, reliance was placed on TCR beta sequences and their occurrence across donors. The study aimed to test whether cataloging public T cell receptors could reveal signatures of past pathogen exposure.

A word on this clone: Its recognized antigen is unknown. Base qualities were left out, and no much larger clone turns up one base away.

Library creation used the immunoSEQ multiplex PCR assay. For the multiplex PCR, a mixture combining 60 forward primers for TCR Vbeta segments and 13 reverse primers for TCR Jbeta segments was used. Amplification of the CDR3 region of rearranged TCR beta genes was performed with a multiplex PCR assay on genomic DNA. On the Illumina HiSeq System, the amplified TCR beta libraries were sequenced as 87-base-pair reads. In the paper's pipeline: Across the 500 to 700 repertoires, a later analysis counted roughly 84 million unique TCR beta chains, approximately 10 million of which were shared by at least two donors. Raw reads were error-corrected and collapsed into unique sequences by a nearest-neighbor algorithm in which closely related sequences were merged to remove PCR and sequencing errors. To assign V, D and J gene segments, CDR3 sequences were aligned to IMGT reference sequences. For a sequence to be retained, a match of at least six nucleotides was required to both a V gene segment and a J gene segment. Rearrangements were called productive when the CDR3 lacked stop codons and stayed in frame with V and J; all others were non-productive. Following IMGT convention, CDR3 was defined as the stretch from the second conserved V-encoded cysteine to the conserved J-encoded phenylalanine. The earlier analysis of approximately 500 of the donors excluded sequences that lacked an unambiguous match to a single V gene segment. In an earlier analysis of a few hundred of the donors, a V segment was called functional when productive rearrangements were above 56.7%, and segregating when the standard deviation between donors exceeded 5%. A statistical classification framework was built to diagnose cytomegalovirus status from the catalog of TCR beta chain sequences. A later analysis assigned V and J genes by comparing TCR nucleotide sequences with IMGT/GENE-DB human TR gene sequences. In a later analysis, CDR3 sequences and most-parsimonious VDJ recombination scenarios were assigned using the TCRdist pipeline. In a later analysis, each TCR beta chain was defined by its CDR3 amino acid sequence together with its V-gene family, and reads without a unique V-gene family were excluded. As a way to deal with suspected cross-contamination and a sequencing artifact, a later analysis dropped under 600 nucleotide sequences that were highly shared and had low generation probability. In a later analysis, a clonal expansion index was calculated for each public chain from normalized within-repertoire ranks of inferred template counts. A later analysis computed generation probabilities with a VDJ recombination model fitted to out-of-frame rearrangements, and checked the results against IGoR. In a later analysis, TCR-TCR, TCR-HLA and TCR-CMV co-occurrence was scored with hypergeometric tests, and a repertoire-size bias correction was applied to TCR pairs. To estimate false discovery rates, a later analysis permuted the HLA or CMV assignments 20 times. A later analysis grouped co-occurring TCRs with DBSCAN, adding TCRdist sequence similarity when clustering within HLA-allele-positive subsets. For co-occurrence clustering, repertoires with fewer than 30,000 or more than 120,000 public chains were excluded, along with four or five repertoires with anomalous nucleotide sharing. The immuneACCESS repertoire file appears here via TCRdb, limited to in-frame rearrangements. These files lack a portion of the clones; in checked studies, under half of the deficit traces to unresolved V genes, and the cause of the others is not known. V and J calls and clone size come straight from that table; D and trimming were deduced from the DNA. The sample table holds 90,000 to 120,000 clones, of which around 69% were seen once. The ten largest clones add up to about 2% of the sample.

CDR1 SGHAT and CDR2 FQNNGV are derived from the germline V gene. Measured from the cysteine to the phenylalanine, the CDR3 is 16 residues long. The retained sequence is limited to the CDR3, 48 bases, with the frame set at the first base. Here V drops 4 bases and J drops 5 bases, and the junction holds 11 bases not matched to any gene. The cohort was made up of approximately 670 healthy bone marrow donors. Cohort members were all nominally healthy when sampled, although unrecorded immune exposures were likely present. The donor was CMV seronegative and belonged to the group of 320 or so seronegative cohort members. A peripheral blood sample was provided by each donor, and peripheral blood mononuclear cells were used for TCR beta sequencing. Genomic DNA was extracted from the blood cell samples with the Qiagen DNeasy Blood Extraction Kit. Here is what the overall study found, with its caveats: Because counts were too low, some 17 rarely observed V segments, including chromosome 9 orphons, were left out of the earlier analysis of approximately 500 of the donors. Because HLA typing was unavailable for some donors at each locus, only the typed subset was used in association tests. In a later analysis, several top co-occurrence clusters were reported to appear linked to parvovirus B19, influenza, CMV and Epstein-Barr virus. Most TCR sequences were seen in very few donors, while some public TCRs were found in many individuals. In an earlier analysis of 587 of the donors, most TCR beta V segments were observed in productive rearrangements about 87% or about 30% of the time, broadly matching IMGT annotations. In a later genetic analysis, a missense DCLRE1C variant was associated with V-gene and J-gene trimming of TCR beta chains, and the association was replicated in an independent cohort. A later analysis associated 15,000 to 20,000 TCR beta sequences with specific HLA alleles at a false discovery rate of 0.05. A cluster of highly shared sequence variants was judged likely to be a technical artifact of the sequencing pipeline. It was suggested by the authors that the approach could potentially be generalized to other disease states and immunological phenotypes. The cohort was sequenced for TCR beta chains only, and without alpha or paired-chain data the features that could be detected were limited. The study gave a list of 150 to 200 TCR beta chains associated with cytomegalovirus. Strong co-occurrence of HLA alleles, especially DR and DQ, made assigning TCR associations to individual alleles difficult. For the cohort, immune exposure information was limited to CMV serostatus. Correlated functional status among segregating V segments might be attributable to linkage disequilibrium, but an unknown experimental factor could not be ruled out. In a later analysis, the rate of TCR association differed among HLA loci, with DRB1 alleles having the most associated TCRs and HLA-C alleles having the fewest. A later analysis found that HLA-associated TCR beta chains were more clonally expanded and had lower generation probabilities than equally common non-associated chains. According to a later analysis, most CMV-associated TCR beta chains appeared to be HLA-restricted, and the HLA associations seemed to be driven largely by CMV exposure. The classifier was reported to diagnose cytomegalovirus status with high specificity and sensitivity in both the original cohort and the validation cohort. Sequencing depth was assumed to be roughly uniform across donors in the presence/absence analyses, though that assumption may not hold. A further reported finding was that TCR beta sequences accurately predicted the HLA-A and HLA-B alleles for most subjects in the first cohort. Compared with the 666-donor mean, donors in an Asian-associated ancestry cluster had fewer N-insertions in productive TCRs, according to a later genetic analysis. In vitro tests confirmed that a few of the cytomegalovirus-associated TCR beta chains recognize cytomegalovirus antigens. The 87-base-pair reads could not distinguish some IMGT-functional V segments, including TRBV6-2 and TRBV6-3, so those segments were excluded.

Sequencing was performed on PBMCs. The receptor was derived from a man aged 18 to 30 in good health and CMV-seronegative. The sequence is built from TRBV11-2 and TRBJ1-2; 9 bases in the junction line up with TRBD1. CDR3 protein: CASSSLRDRVSYGYTF. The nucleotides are TGTGCCAGCAGCTCCCTTAGGGACAGGGTCTCTTATGGCTACACCTTC.